The 28 T cell receptor beta chains listed next were all sequenced from one sample in a study of T-cell reconstitution after alpha-beta-depleted transplantation in children. Using unique molecular identifiers, the investigators prepared the TCRbeta library. TCRdb reprocessed the PCR reads with MiXCR, giving one entry per CDR3 protein. This table holds approximately 500,000 distinct CDR3 sequences, roughly a tenth found once. Sequenced here: PBMCs, sampled before TCRalphabeta/CD19-depleted stem cell transplant. These receptors came from a child aged 2-15 years with inherited bone marrow failure, due to receive a stem cell transplant.

This chain uses TRBV7-9 with TRBJ1-2; D remains unclear. Trimming took off 3 bases at V and 5 bases at J, with 13 bases between the two ends. The CDR3 runs to 14 residues. The germline V gene encodes CDR1 SEHNR and CDR2 FQNEAQ (reference sequence). CDR3 region: CASSFNTSPYGYTF. The CDR3 DNA follows: TGTGCCAGCAGCTTTAACACGTCCCCTTATGGCTACACCTTC. Full variable domain (rest looked up from reference TRBV7-9 and TRBJ1-2): DTGVSQNPRHKITKRGQNVTFRCDPISEHNRLYWYRQTLGQGPEFLTYFQNEAQLEKSRLLSDRFSAERPKGSFSTLEIQRTEQGDSAMYLCASSFNTSPYGYTFGSGTRLTVV.

The sample holds many counts of this clonotype. This chain links TRBV2 with TRBJ1-2; tentative D call: TRBD1 (6 bases). V shed 8 bases and J shed 1 base, with 11 bases lying between them. Germline values: CDR1 SNHLY, CDR2 FYNNEI. This CDR3 spans 13 amino acids. In DNA form, the CDR3 reads TGTGCCAGCGGGGGCGGTTATAACTATGGCTACACCTTC. Translating it yields CASGGGYNYGYTF. The variable domain in full, with the rest retrieved from reference TRBV2 and TRBJ1-2, is EPEVTQTPSHQVTQMGQEVILRCVPISNHLYFYWYRQILGQKVEFLVSFYNNEISEKSEIFDDQFSVERPDGSNFTLKIRSTKLEDSAMYFCASGGGYNYGYTFGSGTRLTVV.

Of note for this clonotype: A much more abundant neighbour one base away suggests this may be a read error. The chain joins TRBV24-1 to TRBJ2-1; 11 bases are shared with TRBD2. Germline lookup yields CDR1 KGHDR and CDR2 SFDVKD. The CDR3 is made up of 13 amino acids. The CDR3 loop is CATRGLAGNDQFF. CDR3 DNA sequence: TGTGCCACCAGAGGACTAGCGGGCAATGACCAGTTCTTC.

This clonotype has more than one count but fewer than ten. V gene TRBV7-2 combines with J gene TRBJ1-3; no definite D call. This CDR3 spans 14 amino acids. Germline V lookup: CDR1 SGHTA, CDR2 FQGNSA. V was clipped by 5 bases and J by 4 bases, with 12 bases between them. The CDR3: CASSPWTPGNTIYF. Written as DNA, the CDR3 is TGTGCCAGCAGCCCGTGGACTCCCGGAAACACCATATATTTT. The entire variable domain, with the rest obtained from reference TRBV7-2 and TRBJ1-3, is as follows: GAGVSQSPSNKVTEKGKDVELRCDPISGHTALYWYRQSLGQGLEFLIYFQGNSAPDKSGLPSDRFSAERTGGSVSTLTIQRTQQEDSAVYLCASSPWTPGNTIYFGEGSWLTVV.

The chain joins TRBV20-1 to TRBJ2-7, with unresolved D. This CDR3 spans 13 amino acids. Trimming shortened V by 4 bases and J by 4 bases, and 14 bases separated the two germline ends. Germline V gene lookup returns CDR1 DFQATT and CDR2 SNEGSKA (reference sequence). Written as DNA, the CDR3 is TGCAGTGCTAATTTCGCGACATCGTACGAGCAGTACTTC. Its protein product is CSANFATSYEQYF.

This rearrangement joins TRBV7-9 to TRBJ2-2, with a weak D call TRBD2 (6 bases). Trimming pared 5 bases from V and 6 bases from J, leaving 10 bases between. The CDR3 totals 13 residues. In germline, CDR1 is SEHNR, CDR2 FQNEAQ (reference sequence). CDR3 protein: CASSPGGSGELFF. The CDR3 DNA is TGTGCCAGCAGCCCCGGGGGTTCCGGGGAGCTGTTTTTT.

This clonotype was observed at least ten times. The rearrangement uses TRBV5-1 and TRBJ2-3, with D possibly being TRBD2 (6 bases). Between the trimmed V and J ends, which lost 4 bases and 2 bases, there was a span of 20 bases. CDR3 size: 17 residues. Germline V gene lookup returns CDR1 SGHRS and CDR2 YFSETQ. CDR3 in DNA: TGCGCCAGCAGCCCCGCTAGCGCTGCGATGTTCACAGATACGCAGTATTTT. It codes for CASSPASAAMFTDTQYF. Full variable domain (remainder filled in from reference TRBV5-1 and TRBJ2-3): KAGVTQTPRYLIKTRGQQVTLSCSPISGHRSVSWYQQTPGQGLQFLFEYFSETQRNKGNFPGRFSGRQFSNSRSEMNVSTLELGDSALYLCASSPASAAMFTDTQYFGPGTRLTVL.

This clonotype was seen ten or more times. This rearrangement joins TRBV6-1 to TRBJ1-1; D not resolved. Per the germline V gene, CDR1 is MNHNS and CDR2 is SASEGT. V dropped 6 bases and J dropped 0 bases, with 14 bases sitting between them. The CDR3 contains 15 residues. Here the CDR3 DNA reads TGTGCCAGCAGCCTTAACAGTTTAATGAACACTGAAGCTTTCTTT. This gives the protein CASSLNSLMNTEAFF.

The gene calls are TRBV5-1 and TRBJ2-1; no reliable D call. Germline V lookup: CDR1 SGHRS, CDR2 YFSETQ. There are 16 residues in the CDR3. V was shortened by 2 bases and J by 0 bases, with 12 bases between the two germline ends. The CDR3 sequence is CASSFIGGSSYNEQFF. In nucleotides, the CDR3 is TGCGCCAGCAGCTTCATAGGTGGAAGCTCCTACAATGAGCAGTTCTTC. Combining the CDR3 with reference TRBV5-1 and TRBJ2-1 gives the whole variable domain KAGVTQTPRYLIKTRGQQVTLSCSPISGHRSVSWYQQTPGQGLQFLFEYFSETQRNKGNFPGRFSGRQFSNSRSEMNVSTLELGDSALYLCASSFIGGSSYNEQFFGPGTRLTVL.

This clonotype occurred many times. The rearrangement links TRBV10-3 to TRBJ1-2; 11 bases match TRBD1. There are 14 residues in the CDR3. CDR1 and CDR2 from the germline V gene are ENHRY and SYGVKD. The ends lost 7 bases at V and 7 bases at J; junction bases unmatched: 8. The CDR3 reads CAINHGDRGFGYTF. CDR3 nucleotides: TGTGCCATCAATCACGGGGACAGGGGGTTTGGCTACACCTTC.

About this clonotype: The final CDR3 position lacks the conserved phenylalanine or tryptophan, pointing to a likely read error. The J gene is TRBJ2-1, the V gene TRBV27; TRBD1 might be the D (5 bases). Trimming shortened V by 2 bases and J by 7 bases, and 6 bases separated the two germline ends. This CDR3 has 12 amino acids. Germline V gives CDR1 MNHEY, CDR2 SMNVEV (reference sequence). CDR3 coding DNA: TGTGCCAGCAGTTTACAGGGAAATGAGCAGTTCTAC. Encoded protein: CASSLQGNEQFY.

This clonotype was recorded many times. The V gene is TRBV16, the J gene TRBJ2-1; D is unresolved. V was shortened by 2 bases and J by 4 bases, with 9 bases between the two germline ends. This CDR3 has 14 amino acids. CDR1 and CDR2 (germline): KGHSY, FQNENV. The CDR3 loop is CASSQTALYNEQFF. CDR3 coding DNA: TGTGCCAGCAGCCAAACCGCTTTATACAATGAGCAGTTCTTC.

In this sample, this clonotype turned up many times. The chain recombines TRBV20-1 with TRBJ2-5, with TRBD1 identical over 8 bases. CDR3 length equals 11 residues. V was pared by 3 bases and J by 9 bases, with 3 bases of the junction left unmatched. Germline V gene lookup returns CDR1 DFQATT and CDR2 SNEGSKA (reference sequence). Here the CDR3 reads CSARNRGSQYF. In nucleotides, the CDR3 is TGCAGTGCTAGGAACAGGGGGTCCCAGTACTTC.

This clonotype was seen ten or more times. The chain joins TRBV20-1 to TRBJ2-7; no reliable D call. The germline V and J ends were trimmed by 3 bases and 0 bases, with 9 bases remaining between them. This CDR3 region has 13 residues. The germline CDR1 and CDR2 sequences are DFQATT and SNEGSKA (reference sequence). As DNA, the CDR3 is TGCAGTGCTAGGCGCAGGTCCTCCTACGAGCAGTACTTC. This encodes CSARRRSSYEQYF.

This clonotype was counted ten times or more. The rearrangement joins TRBV27 to TRBJ2-1, with TRBD1 as a possible D gene (5 bases). The CDR3 loop spans 13 amino acids. With 3 bases removed from V and 4 bases from J, the gap between germline ends came to 7 bases. The V gene's germline CDR1 is MNHEY and CDR2 SMNVEV (reference sequence). CDR3 in DNA: TGTGCCAGCAGTTTGACAGAATACAATGAGCAGTTCTTC. Its translation is CASSLTEYNEQFF.

This clonotype came up a few times. This chain uses TRBV12-3 or TRBV12-4 with TRBJ1-2; no firm D call. V was cut by 3 bases and J by 2 bases, with 7 bases left in between. The CDR3 has 13 amino acids. Written as DNA, the CDR3 is TGTGCCAGCAGTTTCCCGGAGAACTATGGCTACACCTTC. Translating it yields CASSFPENYGYTF.

In its sample, this clonotype was seen a few times. The V and J genes are TRBV12-1 and TRBJ2-1; the DNA was not compared with TRBD2, the D call given in the table. TRBV12-1 is a pseudogene locus. CDR3 length: 16 amino acids. CDR3 amino acids: CASSFQLADTYNEQFF. The CDR3, as DNA: TGTGCCAGCAGCTTTCAACTAGCAGATACCTACAATGAGCAGTTCTTC.

Comments on this clonotype: A read error may be the cause here, since a much bigger clone is one base away. This rearrangement joins TRBV4-3 to TRBJ2-7; D not certain. Germline V lookup: CDR1 LGHNA, CDR2 YSLEER. V was trimmed by 5 bases and J by 4 bases, leaving 21 bases between them. The CDR3 extends over 16 amino acids. The CDR3 DNA follows: TGCGCCAGCAGCTTCAACACACCCCCTTCCATTTACGAGCAGTACTTC. It is translated as CASSFNTPPSIYEQYF.

In this sample, this clonotype turned up many times. V usage is TRBV15 and J usage is TRBJ2-1, with 8 bases matching TRBD2. The CDR3 runs 16 residues. The V gene end was trimmed by 7 bases and the J gene end by 5 bases; junction bases not matched to a gene: 13. Germline CDR1 is LNHNV and CDR2 is YYDKDF (reference sequence). CDR3 protein: CATKLSSGSYDNEQFF. Here the CDR3 DNA reads TGTGCCACCAAACTCTCCAGCGGGAGTTACGACAATGAGCAGTTCTTC.

This clonotype has only one observation. The chain recombines TRBV10-1 with TRBJ2-2; 8 nucleotides line up with TRBD1. There are 14 residues in the CDR3. CDR1 is WNHNN and CDR2 is SYGVQD in the germline V gene (reference sequence). With V trimmed by 7 bases and J by 10 bases, 11 bases remained unmatched. The CDR3: CASNWTGLAEELFF. The CDR3 coding sequence is TGCGCCAGCAATTGGACAGGGTTGGCCGAGGAGCTGTTTTTT.

This clonotype has ten or more counts. The chain carries TRBV20-1 and TRBJ2-7, with D unresolved. Germline V gene data show CDR1 as DFQATT and CDR2 as SNEGSKA (reference sequence). The length of the CDR3 is 13 residues. V was clipped by 3 bases and J by 2 bases, with 11 bases between them. CDR3 nucleotides: TGCAGTGCTAGTAACGGGTCCCCCTACGAGCAGTACTTC. It translates to CSASNGSPYEQYF.

V and J are TRBV29-1 and TRBJ2-5; D may be TRBD1 or TRBD2 (5 bases each). The CDR3 covers 15 residues. Germline V gene lookup returns CDR1 SQVTM and CDR2 ANQGSEA. V was trimmed by 5 bases and J by 3 bases, leaving 19 bases between them. The CDR3 DNA reads TGCAGCGTTCTTCCCCGGGCCCGAGGGGAAGAGACCCAGTACTTC. Its protein is CSVLPRARGEETQYF. The full variable domain, rest sourced from reference TRBV29-1 and TRBJ2-5, is SAVISQKPSRDICQRGTSLTIQCQVDSQVTMMFWYRQQPGQSLTLIATANQGSEATYESGFVIDKFPISRPNLTFSTLTVSNMSPEDSSIYLCSVLPRARGEETQYFGPGTRLLVL.

This clonotype was counted ten times or more. The chain uses TRBV12-3 or TRBV12-4 and TRBJ1-5; unclear D gene. Trimming pared 5 bases from V and 7 bases from J, leaving 12 bases between. The CDR3 is 13 amino acids. The CDR3 DNA reads TGTGCCAGCAGTAGAAGAACAGCCCAGCCCCAGCATTTT. This encodes CASSRRTAQPQHF.

This clonotype was seen ten or more times. The chain combines TRBV7-2 with TRBJ2-7; D unclear. Germline-derived CDR1 and CDR2 are SGHTA and FQGNSA. The length of the CDR3 is 14 residues. The V and J ends lost 5 bases and 2 bases respectively, with 13 bases between them. The CDR3 bases are TGTGCCAGCAGCCCGCATTGGCAAACCTACGAGCAGTACTTC. Translating it yields CASSPHWQTYEQYF.

This clonotype was picked up many times. The V gene is TRBV20-1, the J gene TRBJ2-7, with 11 bases identical to TRBD2. The CDR3 covers 14 residues. With V trimmed by 3 bases and J by 4 bases, 5 bases remained unmatched. Germline V lookup: CDR1 DFQATT, CDR2 SNEGSKA (reference sequence). CDR3 DNA sequence: TGCAGTGCTAGTCTACTAGCGGGAGCGTACGAGCAGTACTTC. Translation: CSASLLAGAYEQYF.

The sample holds many counts of this clonotype. The chain links TRBV20-1 to TRBJ1-1, with TRBD1 identical over 9 bases. The CDR3 spans 15 residues. Looked up from germline, CDR1 is DFQATT and CDR2 is SNEGSKA (reference sequence). Unmatched junction bases numbered 8, after V lost 1 base and J lost 5 bases. The CDR3 sequence: CSARGFDRGFTEAFF. CDR3 coding DNA: TGCAGTGCTAGAGGTTTTGACAGGGGGTTTACTGAAGCTTTCTTT.

In its sample, this clonotype was seen many times. The genes are TRBV4-3 and TRBJ2-5, with TRBD2 identical over 7 bases. The CDR3 is 16 residues long. In germline, CDR1 is LGHNA, CDR2 YSLEER. The ends lost 1 base at V and 7 bases at J; junction bases unmatched: 12. CDR3 bases: TGCGCCAGCAGCCAAGTCGGGGAGGGTCTTGGCGGGACCCAGTACTTC. Translating gives CASSQVGEGLGGTQYF.

This clonotype appeared many times. The chain links TRBV4-3 to TRBJ2-2, with TRBD1 identical over 8 bases. Germline CDR1 LGHNA, CDR2 YSLEER. The CDR3 extends over 20 amino acids. The V segment lost 1 base and the J segment 0 bases; nucleotides outside the gene matches: 13. The CDR3 DNA follows: TGCGCCAGCAGCCAAGTTCGATATTTAGGACAGGGCTCGAACACCGGGGAGCTGTTTTTT. This translates into CASSQVRYLGQGSNTGELFF.